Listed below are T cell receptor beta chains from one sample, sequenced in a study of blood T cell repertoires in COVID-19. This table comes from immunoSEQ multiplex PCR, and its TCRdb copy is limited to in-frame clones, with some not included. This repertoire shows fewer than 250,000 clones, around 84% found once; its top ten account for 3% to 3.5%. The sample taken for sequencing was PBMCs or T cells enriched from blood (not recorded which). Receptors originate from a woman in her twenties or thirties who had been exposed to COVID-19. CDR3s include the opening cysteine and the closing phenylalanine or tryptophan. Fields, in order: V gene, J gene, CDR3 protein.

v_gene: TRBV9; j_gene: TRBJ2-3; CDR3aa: CASSVADRGGTDTQYF
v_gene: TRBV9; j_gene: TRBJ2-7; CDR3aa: CASSVVAETYEQYF
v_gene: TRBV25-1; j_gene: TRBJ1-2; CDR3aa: CASSEVYTTGNYGYTF
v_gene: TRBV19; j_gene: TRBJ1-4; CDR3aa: CASSSRGRTNEKLFF
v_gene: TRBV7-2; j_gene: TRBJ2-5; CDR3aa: CASSSRTSGETQYF
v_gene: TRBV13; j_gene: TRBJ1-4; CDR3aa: CASSLGRREEKLFF
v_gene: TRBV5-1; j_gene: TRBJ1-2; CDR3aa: CASSLRTSGQGNYGYTF
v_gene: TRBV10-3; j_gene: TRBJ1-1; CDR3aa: CAISESGGTEAFF
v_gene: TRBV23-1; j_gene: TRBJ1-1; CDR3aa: CASSQSTGTGRKGRTEAFF
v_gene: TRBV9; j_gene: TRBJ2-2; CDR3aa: CASNPGTGELFF
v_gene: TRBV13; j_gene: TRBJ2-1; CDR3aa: CASSLVSSDRGLVEQFF
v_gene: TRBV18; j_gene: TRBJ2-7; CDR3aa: CASSPLGRGTGASYEQYF
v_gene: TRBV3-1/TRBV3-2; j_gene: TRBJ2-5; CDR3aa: CASSDQGLAGGKETQYF
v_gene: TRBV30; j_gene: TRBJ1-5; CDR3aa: CAWSDLRGAGQPQHF
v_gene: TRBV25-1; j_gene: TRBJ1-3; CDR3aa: CASSEYAGTKGSGNTIYF
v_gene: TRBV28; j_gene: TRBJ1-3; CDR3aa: CASSQLVGGLGNTIYF
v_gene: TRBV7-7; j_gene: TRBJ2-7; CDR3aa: CASSPDRGGYEQYF
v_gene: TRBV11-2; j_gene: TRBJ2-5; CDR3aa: CASSSTRGFGETQYF
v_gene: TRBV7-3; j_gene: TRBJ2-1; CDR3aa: CASSLSPAFEGVNEQFF
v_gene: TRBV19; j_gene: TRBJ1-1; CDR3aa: CASGDPGQSVEAFF
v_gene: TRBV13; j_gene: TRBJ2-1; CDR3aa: CASQYSPSYNEQFF
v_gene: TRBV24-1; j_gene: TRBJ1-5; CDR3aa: CATSFVNQPQHF
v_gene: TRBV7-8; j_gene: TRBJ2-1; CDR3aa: CASSLAEGASYNEQFF
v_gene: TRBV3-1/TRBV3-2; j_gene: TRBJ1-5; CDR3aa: CASSDRGGQPQHF
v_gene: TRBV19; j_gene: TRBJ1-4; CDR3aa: CASNPGQGQNEKLFF
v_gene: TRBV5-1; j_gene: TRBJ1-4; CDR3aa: CASRPTQTTNEKLFF
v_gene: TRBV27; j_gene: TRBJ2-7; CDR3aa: CASSWGRFYEQYF
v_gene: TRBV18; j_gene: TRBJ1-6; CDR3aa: CASSPRDSHGSPLHF
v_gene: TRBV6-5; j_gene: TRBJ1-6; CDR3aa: CASSYPPQGPNSPLHF
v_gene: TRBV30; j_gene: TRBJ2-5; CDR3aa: CAWSKDLEETQYF
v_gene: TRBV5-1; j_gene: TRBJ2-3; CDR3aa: CASSLESAGGPDTQYF